Listed below are T cell receptor beta chains from one sample, sequenced in a study of naive and memory T cell subsets. TCRdb re-derived calls from the UMI-ligation and nested PCR reads in MiXCR, one entry per CDR3 protein. This table holds roughly 21,000 distinct CDR3 sequences, more than 9.5% found once. The specimen was central memory CD8+ T cells from blood. Receptor source: a human donor in good health. Both conserved end residues are part of each CDR3. A D gene is named only where the DNA matches it firmly. Size is stated for part of the rows, as once, few or many counts, or as a class when the clone is expanded.

j_call v_call clone_size d_call cdr3_nt cdr3_aa
TRBJ2-7 TRBV6-5 . TRBD1 TGTGCCAGCAGTTCAACGATAACCGGACAGGGGGTCAACGAGCAGTACTTC CASSSTITGQGVNEQYF
TRBJ2-1 TRBV30 . TRBD1 TGTGCCTGGGACAGGGCCTATGAGCAGTTCTTC CAWDRAYEQFF
TRBJ1-1 TRBV7-9 few . TGTGCCAGCAGCTTAAAGGGGCCAAGGGCAGGGAACACTGAAGCTTTCTTT CASSLKGPRAGNTEAFF
TRBJ2-1 TRBV9 many TRBD1 TGTGCCAGCAGCGTAGGGACAGGGGGGAGGAATGAGCAGTTCTTC CASSVGTGGRNEQFF
TRBJ2-7 TRBV20-1 many . TGCAGTGCTAGGATAGGACAGCTGAGCTCCTACGAGCAGTACTTC CSARIGQLSSYEQYF
TRBJ2-7 TRBV27 many . TGTGCCAGCAGATCCTACGAATCCTACGAGCAGTACTTC CASRSYESYEQYF
TRBJ2-1 TRBV13 . . TGTGCCAGCAGCTCCCGGTATGGGGGGAGCTACAATGAGCAGTTCTTC CASSSRYGGSYNEQFF
TRBJ2-1 TRBV4-2 . . TGTGCCAGCAGCCCTTTACTGGGTGAGCAGTTCTTC CASSPLLGEQFF
TRBJ1-5 TRBV4-1 many . TGCGCCAGCAGCCAAGAAACTGGGGCCCTAAAGCCCCAGCATTTT CASSQETGALKPQHF
TRBJ2-4 TRBV27 . . TGTGCCAGCAGTTTATCTTCGAGGGAGGCCAAAAACATTCAGTACTTC CASSLSSREAKNIQYF
TRBJ2-7 TRBV5-4 few . TGTGCCAGCAGCCTGGACAACTACGAGCAGTACTTC CASSLDNYEQYF
TRBJ2-1 TRBV9 few TRBD2 TGTGCCAGCAGCTCGACTAGCGGTGAGCAGTTCTTC CASSSTSGEQFF
TRBJ1-6 TRBV6-1 . . TGTGCCAGCCTTGCGTCCATGGGGAATTCACCCCTCCACTTT CASLASMGNSPLHF
TRBJ2-7 TRBV5-5 many . TGTGCCAGCAGACGGGATTTGAATCGGGAGCAGTACTTC CASRRDLNREQYF
TRBJ2-1 TRBV24-1 many TRBD1 TGTGCCACCAGTGATCCGGACAGGGGGCGCGTGGATGAGCAGTTCTTC CATSDPDRGRVDEQFF
TRBJ1-1 TRBV7-9 many . TGTGCCAGCAGCTTAAGTCAGATGAACACTGAAGCTTTCTTT CASSLSQMNTEAFF
TRBJ1-1 TRBV21-1 many . TGTGCCAGCAGCCAACGGACAGGGGAAGCCGAAGCTTTCTTT CASSQRTGEAEAFF
TRBJ1-2 TRBV19 many . TGTGCCAGTACAATCGAGACATCCGGTGACTATGGCTACACCTTC CASTIETSGDYGYTF
TRBJ1-1 TRBV29-1 hyperexpanded TRBD1 TGCAGCGTCGGACAGGGCGGCGAGTATACGAGGTGGAACACTGAAGCTTTCTTT CSVGQGGEYTRWNTEAFF
TRBJ1-2 TRBV27 . . TGTGCCAGCAGTTTTATCAGCGGTGCAGGTCCCACCTTC CASSFISGAGPTF
TRBJ2-5 TRBV9 few TRBD1 TGTGCCAGCAGCGTAGAGGGGGCGCGAGAGACCCAGTACTTC CASSVEGARETQYF
TRBJ2-4 TRBV7-6 few . TGTGCCAGCAGCTCCAGGAGTGATTCCAAAAACATTCAGTACTTC CASSSRSDSKNIQYF
TRBJ2-5 TRBV9 . . TGTGCCAGCAGCGCGGGGAATCCGGTAGGAACTCTCGGGACCCAGTACTTC CASSAGNPVGTLGTQYF
TRBJ2-1 TRBV4-3 many TRBD1 TGCGCCAGCAGCCCCGGGACAGGAGCATACAATGAGCAGTTCTTC CASSPGTGAYNEQFF
TRBJ1-3 TRBV7-6 many . TGTGCCAGCAGCTTAGAATTGGACAGCTACTCTGGAAACACCATATATTTT CASSLELDSYSGNTIYF
TRBJ2-7 TRBV14 many TRBD2 TGTGCCAGCAGCCAAGCATCCGCCACGACTAGCGGAAGGAGGGCTTACGAGCAGTACTTC CASSQASATTSGRRAYEQYF
TRBJ2-5 TRBV5-4 many . TGTGCCAGCAGCAATGTGGTCGGAACACAAGAGACCCAGTACTTC CASSNVVGTQETQYF
TRBJ2-2 TRBV2 . TRBD1 TGTGCCAGCAGTGGCTCGGGCAGGGGGCAAACCGGGGAGCTGTTTTTT CASSGSGRGQTGELFF
TRBJ2-2 TRBV2 . TRBD2 TGTGCCAGCGACAGGGGGACTAGCGGGAGCACCGGGGAGCTGTTTTTT CASDRGTSGSTGELFF
TRBJ2-1 TRBV29-1 . . TGCAGCGTTGATAGGAGAGGTCCCAATGAGCAGTTCTTC CSVDRRGPNEQFF
TRBJ2-7 TRBV3-1 . . TGTGCCAGCAGCCTCGGACTGGACTACGAGCAGTACTTC CASSLGLDYEQYF
TRBJ1-1 TRBV20-1 many TRBD1 TGCAGTGCTACCAGACAGGGCCTGGGCACTGAAGCTTTCTTT CSATRQGLGTEAFF